The entry below gives a single TCR beta chain sequence along with its context. Antigen specificity is unknown. This entry is derived from a study of cytomegalovirus exposure and HLA in healthy donors. The V gene's germline CDR1 is SGHDN and CDR2 FVKESK. The CDR3 spans 16 residues. V dropped 1 base and J dropped 2 bases, with 15 bases sitting between them. Notes on the study in general: The authors enumerated some 160 TCR beta chains as linked to cytomegalovirus. V- and J-gene trimming of TCR beta was linked (in a later analysis) to a missense DCLRE1C variant. Most TCR beta V segments were productive about 87% or about 30% of the time in an earlier analysis.

It was with 60 Vbeta and 13 Jbeta primers that the PCR ran. This table comes from immunoSEQ multiplex PCR, and its TCRdb copy is limited to in-frame clones, with some not included. In all, the sample yields 100,000 to 150,000 clones. Sequencing was carried out using PBMCs. This TCR came from a man aged 35-49 years in good health and CMV-seronegative. The rearrangement uses TRBV14 and TRBJ2-7; D gene uncertain. CDR3 in amino acids: CASSQASGTFPYEQYF. The CDR3 DNA follows: TGTGCCAGCAGCCAAGCTAGTGGCACTTTCCCCTACGAGCAGTACTTC.